This T cell receptor (beta chain) was documented in a study of T-cell reconstitution after alpha-beta-depleted transplantation in children. Researchers prepared the TCRbeta library using unique molecular identifiers, the study reports. A single record per CDR3 protein comes from TCRdb applying MiXCR to the PCR reads. Of around 680,000 distinct CDR3 sequences listed, around 16% are singletons. Germline lookup yields CDR1 MRHNA and CDR2 SNTAGT. The CDR3 loop spans 16 amino acids. V trimming: 5 bases; J trimming: 6 bases; junction bases outside the gene matches: 12. Sequenced here: PBMCs from the stem cell graft donor, sampled from the stem cell graft. The chain joins TRBV6-4 to TRBJ2-2, with 7 bases fitting TRBD1. This clonotype was sampled from a human donor who donated a stem cell graft to a child with acute myeloid leukemia. The CDR3 is CASSPLGRGNSGELFF. For the CDR3, the DNA is TGTGCCAGCAGTCCCCTCGGCAGGGGGAATTCCGGGGAGCTGTTTTTT.